This TCR beta chain stems from a study of post-analysis software for immune sequencing data. Study background: As for disease course, relapsing-remitting, secondary progressive and progressive-relapsing multiple sclerosis were all included.

Points on this clonotype: Antigen specificity is unknown.

Included in the TCR beta cDNA libraries were unique molecular identifiers. Each sample of about 0.95 to 11 million input T cells yielded about 500,000 cDNA molecules, so each molecule approximated one T cell. Each CDR3 protein gets one entry after TCRdb re-called the PCR reads with MiXCR. The table includes 750,000 to 950,000 distinct CDR3 sequences, approximately 50% detected once. General observations from the study: Controls had significantly higher normalized Chao1 diversity than multiple sclerosis patients.

This clonotype was sampled from a girl aged 10 to 17 with multiple sclerosis. The specimen was blood.

CDR3 protein: CAIGEQETQYF. Written as DNA, the CDR3 is TGTGCCATCGGGGAACAAGAGACCCAGTACTTC. The chain uses TRBV10-3 and TRBJ2-5; D is undetermined. Germline V gene lookup returns CDR1 ENHRY and CDR2 SYGVKD. V lost 8 bases, J lost 2 bases, and 6 bases lay in between. The CDR3 is made up of 11 amino acids.